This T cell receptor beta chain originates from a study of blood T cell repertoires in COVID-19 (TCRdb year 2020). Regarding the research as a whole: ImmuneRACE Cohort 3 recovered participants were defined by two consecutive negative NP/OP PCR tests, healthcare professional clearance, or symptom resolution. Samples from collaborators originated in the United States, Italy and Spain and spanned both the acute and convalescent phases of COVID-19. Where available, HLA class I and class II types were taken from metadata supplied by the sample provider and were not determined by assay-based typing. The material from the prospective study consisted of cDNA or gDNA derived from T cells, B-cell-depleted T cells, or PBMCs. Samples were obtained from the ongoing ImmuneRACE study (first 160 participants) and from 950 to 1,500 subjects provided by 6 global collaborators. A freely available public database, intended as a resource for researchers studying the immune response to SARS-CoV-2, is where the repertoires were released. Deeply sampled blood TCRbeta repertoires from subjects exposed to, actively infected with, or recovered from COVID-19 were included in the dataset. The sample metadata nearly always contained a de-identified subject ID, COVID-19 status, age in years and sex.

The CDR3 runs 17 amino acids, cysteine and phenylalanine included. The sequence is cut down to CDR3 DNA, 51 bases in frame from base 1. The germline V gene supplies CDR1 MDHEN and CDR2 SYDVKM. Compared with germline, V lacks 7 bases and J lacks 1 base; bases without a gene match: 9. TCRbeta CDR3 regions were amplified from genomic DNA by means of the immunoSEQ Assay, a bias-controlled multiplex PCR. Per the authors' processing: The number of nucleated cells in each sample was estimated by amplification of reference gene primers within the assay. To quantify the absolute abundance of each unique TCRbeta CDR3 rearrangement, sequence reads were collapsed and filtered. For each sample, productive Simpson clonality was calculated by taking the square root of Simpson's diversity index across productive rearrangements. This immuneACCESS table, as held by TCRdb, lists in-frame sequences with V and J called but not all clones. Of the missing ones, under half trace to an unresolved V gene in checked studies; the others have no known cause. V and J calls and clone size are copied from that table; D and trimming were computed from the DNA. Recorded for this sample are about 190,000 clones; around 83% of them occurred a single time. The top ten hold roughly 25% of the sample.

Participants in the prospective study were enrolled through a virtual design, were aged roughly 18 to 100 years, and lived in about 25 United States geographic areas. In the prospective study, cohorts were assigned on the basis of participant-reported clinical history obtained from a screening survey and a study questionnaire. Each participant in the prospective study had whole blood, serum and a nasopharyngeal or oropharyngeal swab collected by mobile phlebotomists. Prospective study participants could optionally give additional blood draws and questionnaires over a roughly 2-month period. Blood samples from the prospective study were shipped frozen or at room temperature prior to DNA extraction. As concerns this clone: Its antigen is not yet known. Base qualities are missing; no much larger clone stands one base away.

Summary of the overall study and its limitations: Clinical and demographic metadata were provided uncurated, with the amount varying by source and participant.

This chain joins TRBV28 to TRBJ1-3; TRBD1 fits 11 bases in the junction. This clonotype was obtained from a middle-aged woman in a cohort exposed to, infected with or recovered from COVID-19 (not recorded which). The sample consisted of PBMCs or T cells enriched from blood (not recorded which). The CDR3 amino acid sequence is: CASTPGGTGGSGNTIYF. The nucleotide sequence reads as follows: TGTGCCAGCACCCCGGGGGGGACAGGGGGTTCTGGAAACACCATATATTTT.